The 29 T cell receptor beta chains below were found in one sample sequenced in a study of blood T cell repertoires in COVID-19. Some clones are missing from TCRdb's copy, which holds only in-frame ones; the method was immunoSEQ multiplex PCR. The sample holds fewer than 250,000 clones, 75% to 85% seen once. The source material was peripheral blood. The receptors stem from a woman aged 70 to 79 with acute or convalescent COVID-19.

This chain connects TRBV7-6 to TRBJ2-3; TRBD2 matches 9 bases. V gave up 3 bases and J gave up 4 bases; unmatched junction bases: 20. Germline CDR1 and CDR2: SGHVS and FNYEAQ. This CDR3 has 20 amino acids. The DNA of the CDR3 is TGTGCCAGCAGCTTTGTTTCATTTGTCGCCTGCCCTAGCGGGGCAGATACGCAGTATTTT. Amino acids: CASSFVSFVACPSGADTQYF.

This chain connects TRBV4-3 to TRBJ2-2; D possibly corresponds to TRBD1 (5 bases). The CDR3 runs 16 residues. Trimming took off 0 bases at V and 3 bases at J, with 11 bases between the two ends. The germline V gene encodes CDR1 LGHNA and CDR2 YSLEER. The chain's CDR3 is CASSQERQSHTGELFF. For the CDR3, the DNA is TGCGCCAGCAGCCAAGAGAGACAGTCTCACACCGGGGAGCTGTTTTTT.

V usage is TRBV6-5 and J usage is TRBJ1-5; D is unclear. The V gene's germline CDR1 is MNHEY and CDR2 SVGAGI. The CDR3 spans 14 residues. Deletions cut 7 bases from V and 3 bases from J, with 13 bases between. The CDR3 DNA follows: TGTGCCAGCACGGAGGGCGGATACAATCAGCCCCAGCATTTT. It codes for CASTEGGYNQPQHF.

The CDR3 region is CASSRVVETQYF. The DNA for the CDR3 is TGTGCCAGCTCGAGGGTGGTGGAGACCCAGTACTTC. The V call is TRBV7-9, the J call TRBJ2-5; D is perhaps TRBD2 (5 bases). Trimming cost V 8 bases and J 5 bases, with 12 bases left between them. This CDR3 is 12 amino acids long. Per germline, CDR1 SEHNR and CDR2 FQNEAQ (reference sequence).

This clone was detected once. The V call is TRBV30, the J call TRBJ1-6; weak D call: TRBD1 (5 bases). Trimming left V 0 bases short and J 9 bases short, with 15 bases between. The CDR3 is made up of 15 amino acids. Germline values: CDR1 GTSNPN, CDR2 SVGIG (reference sequence). In nucleotides, the CDR3 is TGTGCCTGGAGTGTGAATGGGCTAGGGGCTTCACCCCTCCACTTT. Encoded protein: CAWSVNGLGASPLHF.

The genes are TRBV21-1 and TRBJ1-3; TRBD1 reflects the table's D call only, with no check against the DNA. TRBV21-1 is described as a pseudogene. The CDR3 extends over 14 amino acids. CDR3 in DNA: TGTGCCAGCTATTCAGAAAAGAAAGGAAACACCATATATTTT. Protein: CASYSEKKGNTIYF.

This rearrangement joins TRBV6-6 to TRBJ1-1; no clear D gene. The V and J ends lost 0 bases and 5 bases respectively, with 4 bases between them. Germline V CDR1 and CDR2: MNHNY, SVGAGI (reference sequence). There are 12 residues in the CDR3. CDR3: CASSYSQTEAFF. The DNA of the CDR3 is TGTGCCAGCAGTTACTCACAGACTGAAGCTTTCTTT.

This clone was seen only a few times. The chain employs TRBV2 and TRBJ2-7; possible D gene TRBD2, 5 bases. Trimming left V 5 bases short and J 6 bases short, with 20 bases between. Germline-derived CDR1 and CDR2 are SNHLY and FYNNEI. The CDR3 is made up of 15 amino acids. In nucleotides, the CDR3 is TGTGCCAGCAGTCCACTAGGTTCTGGGGTTGGCGAGCAGTACTTC. Its protein is CASSPLGSGVGEQYF.

This chain connects TRBV9 to TRBJ2-7, with TRBD2 matching 13 bases. This CDR3 is 16 amino acids long. The V segment lost 4 bases and the J segment 0 bases; nucleotides outside the gene matches: 4. Germline CDR1 SGDLS, CDR2 YYNGEE. The chain's CDR3 is CASSLTSGGSSYEQYF. In DNA, the CDR3 is TGTGCCAGCAGCTTGACTAGCGGGGGGAGCTCCTACGAGCAGTACTTC. Drawing the rest from reference TRBV9 and TRBJ2-7, the complete variable domain is DSGVTQTPKHLITATGQRVTLRCSPRSGDLSVYWYQQSLDQGLQFLIQYYNGEERAKGNILERFSAQQFPDLHSELNLSSLELGDSALYFCASSLTSGGSSYEQYFGPGTRLTVT.

The gene calls are TRBV5-1 and TRBJ2-3; 14 nucleotides align to TRBD2. The V gene end was trimmed by 0 bases and the J gene end by 0 bases; junction bases not matched to a gene: 6. This CDR3 has 19 amino acids. CDR1 and CDR2 from the germline V gene are SGHRS and YFSETQ. CDR3 DNA: TGCGCCAGCAGCTTGGGAGCCGGGACTAGCGGGAGTAGCACAGATACGCAGTATTTT. The encoded protein is CASSLGAGTSGSSTDTQYF.

This clone was detected only once. Distinct nucleotide sequences in the sample also encode this CDR3. The CDR3 sequence is CASSRTGTNYGYTF. As DNA, the CDR3 is TGTGCCAGCAGCCGGACAGGGACTAACTATGGCTACACCTTC. The J gene is TRBJ1-2, the V gene TRBV7-2, with 8 bases that match TRBD1. V lost 5 bases and J lost 0; bases outside the gene matches: 2. There are 14 residues in the CDR3. CDR1 is SGHTA and CDR2 is FQGNSA in the germline V gene.

To note about this clone: Other nucleotide sequences in the sample specify the same CDR3. V usage is TRBV18 and J usage is TRBJ1-1, with D perhaps TRBD1 (5 bases). There are 13 residues in the CDR3. The V gene lost 6 bases and the J gene lost 1 base, with 9 bases spanning the gap. CDR1 is KGHSH, CDR2 LQKENI, per germline. This CDR3 is CASSDTGNTEAFF. The CDR3 DNA sequence: TGTGCCAGCTCTGATACAGGGAACACTGAAGCTTTCTTT. Together with reference TRBV18 and TRBJ1-1, the CDR3 gives the full variable domain: NAGVMQNPRHLVRRRGQEARLRCSPMKGHSHVYWYRQLPEEGLKFMVYLQKENIIDESGMPKERFSAEFPKEGPSILRIQQVVRGDSAAYFCASSDTGNTEAFFGQGTRLTVV.

This clone was seen a handful of times. The V and J genes are TRBV7-9 and TRBJ1-3, with 8 positions matching TRBD1. From germline, CDR1 is SEHNR and CDR2 FQNEAQ (reference sequence). The CDR3 consists of 14 residues. Trimming cost V 1 base and J 7 bases; bases outside gene matches: 3. In DNA form, the CDR3 reads TGTGCCAGCAGCTTAGATCGACAGGGGAACACCATATATTTT. The encoded protein is CASSLDRQGNTIYF. The entire variable domain, with the rest obtained from reference TRBV7-9 and TRBJ1-3, is as follows: DTGVSQNPRHKITKRGQNVTFRCDPISEHNRLYWYRQTLGQGPEFLTYFQNEAQLEKSRLLSDRFSAERPKGSFSTLEIQRTEQGDSAMYLCASSLDRQGNTIYFGEGSWLTVV.

The V call is TRBV4-2, the J call TRBJ2-5; TRBD2 is a possible D gene (6 bases). This CDR3 is 17 amino acids long. CDR1 is LGHNA, CDR2 YNFKEQ, per germline. V lost 4 bases to trimming and J lost 4 bases, with 22 bases between them. The CDR3 sequence: CASSPDPPGVTGETQYF. The CDR3 DNA follows: TGTGCCAGCAGCCCAGACCCTCCGGGGGTAACGGGAGAGACCCAGTACTTC.

The chain carries TRBV14 and TRBJ1-2; no definite D call. This CDR3 comprises 12 residues. Trimming pared 3 bases from V and 8 bases from J, leaving 10 bases between. In germline, CDR1 is SGHDN, CDR2 FVKESK. The CDR3 is CASSHMSEGYTF. DNA for the CDR3: TGTGCCAGCAGCCATATGAGTGAGGGCTACACCTTC.

The chain combines TRBV28 with TRBJ1-3, with 12 bases matching TRBD1. Germline assignment: CDR1 MDHEN and CDR2 SYDVKM. V gave up 6 bases and J gave up 4 bases; unmatched junction bases: 7. The CDR3 is made up of 16 amino acids. Written as DNA, the CDR3 is TGTGCCAGCAGGTCGGGACAGGGGGCATTCGGAAACACCATATATTTT. Residues: CASRSGQGAFGNTIYF.

V and J are TRBV28 and TRBJ2-7; 10 positions match TRBD2. The germline V gene has CDR1 MDHEN and CDR2 SYDVKM. The CDR3 consists of 16 residues. Trimming removed 7 bases from V and 1 base from J; junction bases left unmatched: 10. The CDR3 loop reads CASIEASGGRSYEQYF. Written as DNA, the CDR3 is TGTGCCAGCATCGAGGCTAGCGGGGGCCGATCCTACGAGCAGTACTTC.

The rearrangement links TRBV25-1 to TRBJ2-7; D gene ambiguous. Trimming shortened V by 3 bases and J by 6 bases, and 9 bases separated the two germline ends. The length of the CDR3 is 12 residues. Germline assignment: CDR1 MGHDK and CDR2 SYGVNS. The DNA for the CDR3 is TGTGCCAGCAGTGATCCTGGGCTCGAGCAGTACTTC. Translation: CASSDPGLEQYF.

J is TRBJ1-3 and V is TRBV19; a weak D match, TRBD1 (5 bases). The length of the CDR3 is 15 residues. Germline V CDR1 and CDR2: LNHDA, SQIVND (reference sequence). Trimming cost V 8 bases and J 0 bases, with 14 bases left between them. The DNA for the CDR3 is TGTGCCAGTGGACGACAGTTTTTCTCTGGAAACACCATATATTTT. Translated, it gives CASGRQFFSGNTIYF.

The rearrangement links TRBV29-1 to TRBJ2-3; maybe TRBD2 (5 bases). This CDR3 has 14 amino acids. Germline values: CDR1 SQVTM, CDR2 ANQGSEA. Trimming removed 3 bases from V and 4 bases from J, with 14 bases in between. CDR3 sequence reads: CSVENPTRADTQYF. CDR3 nucleotides: TGCAGCGTTGAGAATCCTACGAGGGCAGATACGCAGTATTTT.

The chain couples TRBV21-1 to TRBJ1-2; TRBD1, the table's D call, lacks a check against the DNA. TRBV21-1 is a documented pseudogene. The CDR3 length is 12 residues. The CDR3 is CASKTEDYGYTF. CDR3 DNA: TGTGCCAGTAAGACAGAGGACTATGGCTACACCTTC.

CDR3 sequence reads: CASSQRDMELLAKNIQYF. The CDR3 DNA is TGTGCCAGCAGCCAACGGGACATGGAGTTACTAGCCAAAAACATTCAGTACTTC. The genes are TRBV7-9 and TRBJ2-4, with TRBD1 as a possible D gene (6 bases). The ends were cut back, 5 bases at V and 0 bases at J, with 20 bases in the middle. The length of the CDR3 is 18 residues. Germline V lookup: CDR1 SEHNR, CDR2 FQNEAQ (reference sequence).

This clone appeared a few times. The chain has TRBV5-5 and TRBJ1-2; perhaps TRBD1 as D (6 bases). The CDR3 consists of 16 residues. The ends were cut back, 0 bases at V and 7 bases at J, with 19 bases in the middle. Germline assignment: CDR1 SGHKS and CDR2 YYEKEE (reference sequence). CDR3 sequence (DNA): TGTGCCAGCAGCTTGGCCTCTGCCAGGGGCAGGGCTGGCTACACCTTC. Its protein is CASSLASARGRAGYTF.

The rearrangement uses TRBV27 and TRBJ2-3; D unresolved. The CDR3 runs to 15 residues. The germline CDR1 and CDR2 sequences are MNHEY and SMNVEV (reference sequence). Between the trimmed V and J ends, which lost 3 bases and 0 bases, there was a span of 10 bases. The CDR3 region is CASSFRGRSTDTQYF. The CDR3 nucleotides read TGTGCCAGCAGTTTCCGAGGTCGGAGCACAGATACGCAGTATTTT.

The chain employs TRBV12-3 or TRBV12-4 and TRBJ1-2, with a tentative D call TRBD1 (6 bases). V was cut by 6 bases and J by 5 bases, with 10 bases left in between. The CDR3 extends over 12 amino acids. The CDR3 DNA reads as TGTGCCAGCAGGGGGGGGCAGTATGGCTACACCTTC. Translation: CASRGGQYGYTF.

This clone was counted a single time. This sequence joins TRBV7-6 and TRBJ1-2; 8 nucleotides agree with TRBD1. Germline CDR1 is SGHVS and CDR2 is FNYEAQ. Losses at the gene ends were 2 bases for V and 7 bases for J; bases not matched to a gene: 6. The CDR3 is 14 residues long. CDR3 sequence reads: CASSLYGQGGGYTF. The CDR3, as DNA: TGTGCCAGCAGCTTATATGGACAGGGTGGTGGCTACACCTTC.

This chain links TRBV12-3 or TRBV12-4 with TRBJ2-7; the D gene is possibly TRBD2 (7 bases). Deletions cut 7 bases from V and 2 bases from J, with 12 bases between. The CDR3 covers 13 residues. This chain's CDR3 is CASTAGAAYEQYF. In nucleotides, the CDR3 is TGTGCCAGCACTGCGGGGGCAGCCTACGAGCAGTACTTC.

The V gene is TRBV3-1 (or the pseudogene TRBV3-2), the J gene TRBJ1-1, with TRBD1 as a possible D gene (6 bases). Looked up from germline, CDR1 is LGHDT and CDR2 is YNNKEL (reference sequence). V shed 4 bases and J shed 4 bases, with 13 bases lying between them. The length of the CDR3 is 14 residues. This CDR3 reads CASSPQGGSTEAFF. Here the CDR3 DNA reads TGTGCCAGCAGCCCACAGGGTGGCAGCACTGAAGCTTTCTTT.

The rearrangement uses TRBV28 and TRBJ1-2, with D perhaps TRBD1 (6 bases). The V end lost 5 bases, the J end lost 9 bases, and 13 bases lay between the germline ends. CDR3 length equals 12 residues. Germline lookup yields CDR1 MDHEN and CDR2 SYDVKM. The CDR3 reads CASSIQGKSYTF. As DNA, the CDR3 is TGTGCCAGCAGTATCCAGGGGAAGAGCTACACCTTC.